Following are 14 T cell receptor beta chains from one sample sequenced in a study of T cells after somatic rescue of genetic block. Profiling relied on immunoSEQ multiplex PCR, and the TCRdb table lists in-frame clones only, not all of them. This repertoire shows 7,300 or so clones, 81% found once; its top ten account for about 26%. Specimen: peripheral blood mononuclear cells (PBMCs). Receptor source: a boy aged 5 to 17.

V usage is TRBV7-9 and J usage is TRBJ1-2, with 9 bases that match TRBD1. The CDR3 has 13 residues. V lost 4 bases to trimming and J lost 8 bases; unmatched junction nucleotides: 5. Germline CDR1 and CDR2: SEHNR and FQNEAQ (reference sequence). The CDR3 DNA is TGTGCCAGCAGCTCACAGGGGGCGCGGGGCTACACCTTC. Protein sequence: CASSSQGARGYTF.

The chain joins TRBV15 to TRBJ2-1; D is undetermined. The CDR3 covers 11 residues. Germline CDR1 LNHNV, CDR2 YYDKDF (reference sequence). Trimming stripped 4 bases from V and 6 bases from J, with 4 bases between. The CDR3 nucleotides read TGTGCCACCAGCATTTCCAATGAGCAGTTCTTC. It specifies CATSISNEQFF.

V and J are TRBV19 and TRBJ1-5; D is uncertain. Per the germline V gene, CDR1 is LNHDA and CDR2 is SQIVND (reference sequence). V was trimmed by 5 bases and J by 16 bases, leaving 18 bases between them. The CDR3 is made up of 12 amino acids. The CDR3 here is CASSGLGSPPHF. The CDR3 DNA reads TGTGCCAGTAGTGGGCTGGGGTCCCCTCCCCATTTT.

The V call is TRBV28, the J call TRBJ2-1; 9 bases match TRBD2. The CDR3 loop spans 19 amino acids. V shed 2 bases, J shed 7 bases, and the junction held 18 bases outside the gene matches. CDR1 is MDHEN and CDR2 is SYDVKM in the germline V gene. DNA for the CDR3: TGTGCCAGCAGTTTAAGCGGCAGGGGGGGGCCTAGCGGGACGAATGAGCAGTTCTTC. Translating gives CASSLSGRGGPSGTNEQFF. The full variable domain, rest sourced from reference TRBV28 and TRBJ2-1, is DVKVTQSSRYLVKRTGEKVFLECVQDMDHENMFWYRQDPGLGLRLIYFSYDVKMKEKGDIPEGYSVSREKKERFSLILESASTNQTSMYLCASSLSGRGGPSGTNEQFFGPGTRLTVL.

A few counts support this clone. V is TRBV28 and J is TRBJ1-2; tentative D call: TRBD1 (5 bases). The CDR3 covers 12 residues. Trimming stripped 4 bases from V and 7 bases from J, with 10 bases between. Germline-derived CDR1 and CDR2 are MDHEN and SYDVKM. This chain's CDR3 is CASSSPRGGYTF. The CDR3 DNA is TGTGCCAGCAGTTCCCCAAGGGGTGGCTACACCTTC.

The chain is built from TRBV7-9 and TRBJ2-1; maybe TRBD2 (6 bases). CDR1 is SEHNR and CDR2 is FQNEAQ in the germline V gene (reference sequence). This CDR3 spans 15 amino acids. V was shortened by 1 base and J by 5 bases, with 12 bases between the two germline ends. CDR3 loop: CASSLVWDSHNEQFF. In DNA, the CDR3 is TGTGCCAGCAGCTTAGTCTGGGACTCACACAATGAGCAGTTCTTC.

As for this clone: The junction does not match germline at one end; this may be a read error. This CDR3 is CTSSPTEKLEAFF. CDR3 in DNA: TGTACCAGCAGCCCTACGGAAAAACTTGAAGCTTTCTTT. The chain joins TRBV4-2 to TRBJ1-1; no reliable D call. This CDR3 has 13 amino acids. Per the germline V gene, CDR1 is LGHNA and CDR2 is YNFKEQ.

In this sample, this clone turned up a few times. The CDR3 region is CASSPTGISTDTQYF. In DNA form, the CDR3 reads TGTGCCAGCAGCCCGACAGGGATTAGCACAGATACGCAGTATTTT. V is TRBV7-9 and J is TRBJ2-3; TRBD1 agrees at 7 bases. Germline V gene data show CDR1 as SEHNR and CDR2 as FQNEAQ (reference sequence). Trimming cost V 5 bases and J 0 bases; bases outside gene matches: 5. The CDR3 consists of 15 residues.

This chain links TRBV5-1 with TRBJ1-3; D remains ambiguous. The CDR3 is made up of 14 amino acids. V lost 1 base to trimming and J lost 2 bases, with 7 bases between them. Germline CDR1 reads SGHRS; CDR2 reads YFSETQ. In DNA form, the CDR3 reads TGCGCCAGCAGCTTGCCGGGAACTGGAAACACCATATATTTT. Translation: CASSLPGTGNTIYF.

The chain joins TRBV4-1 to TRBJ1-1; maybe TRBD1 (5 bases). V was clipped by 4 bases and J by 0 bases, with 18 bases between them. This CDR3 has 17 residues. Germline values: CDR1 MGHRA, CDR2 YSYEKL. The CDR3 spells CASSPGDRGTVNTEAFF. DNA of the CDR3: TGCGCCAGCAGCCCGGGGGATCGGGGGACTGTGAACACTGAAGCTTTCTTT.

The V call is TRBV5-1, the J call TRBJ2-7, with 12 bases fitting TRBD1. Per the germline V gene, CDR1 is SGHRS and CDR2 is YFSETQ. V dropped 7 bases and J dropped 2; count of bases not matched to a gene: 10. The CDR3 contains 16 residues. Here the CDR3 DNA reads TGCGCCAGCGACCCGGGACAGGGGGCTCACCCCTACGAGCAGTACTTC. Amino acid sequence: CASDPGQGAHPYEQYF.

The chain combines TRBV6-5 with TRBJ1-2, with D perhaps TRBD1 (5 bases). The CDR3 totals 14 residues. Per the germline V gene, CDR1 is MNHEY and CDR2 is SVGAGI. The V gene lost 4 bases and the J gene lost 5 bases, with 14 bases spanning the gap. The CDR3 is CASSSAGGLYGYTF. The CDR3 DNA reads as TGTGCCAGCAGTTCCGCTGGGGGTCTATATGGCTACACCTTC.

The chain recombines TRBV7-8 with TRBJ2-2; no clear D gene. Trimming took off 5 bases at V and 0 bases at J, with 10 bases between the two ends. The CDR3 is 15 residues long. Germline CDR1 reads SGHVS; CDR2 reads FQNEAQ. CDR3 region: CASSLYTANTGELFF. The CDR3 DNA is TGTGCCAGCAGCCTTTATACCGCGAACACCGGGGAGCTGTTTTTT.

This chain uses TRBV7-9 with TRBJ1-2; 7 bases align to TRBD1. The V and J ends lost 1 base and 5 bases, in that order; junction bases with no gene match: 10. The CDR3 sequence is 16 residues long. Germline CDR1 SEHNR, CDR2 FQNEAQ (reference sequence). The CDR3 spells CASSLVRDRAKYGYTF. CDR3 bases: TGTGCCAGCAGCTTAGTCCGCGACAGGGCGAAGTATGGCTACACCTTC.